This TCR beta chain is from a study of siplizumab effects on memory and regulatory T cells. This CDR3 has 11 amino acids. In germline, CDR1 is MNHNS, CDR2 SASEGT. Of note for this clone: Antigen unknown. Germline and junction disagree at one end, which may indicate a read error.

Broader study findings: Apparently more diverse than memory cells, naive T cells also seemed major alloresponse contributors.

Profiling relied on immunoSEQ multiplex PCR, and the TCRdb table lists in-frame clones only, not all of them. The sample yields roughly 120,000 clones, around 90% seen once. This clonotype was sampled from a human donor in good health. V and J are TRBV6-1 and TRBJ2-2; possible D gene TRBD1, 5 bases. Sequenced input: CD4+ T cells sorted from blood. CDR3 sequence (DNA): TGTGCCAGCAGTGAACCAGGGAACGAGGTTTTT. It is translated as CASSEPGNEVF.